Below, 8 T cell receptor beta chains from the same sample are listed, as sequenced in a study of cytomegalovirus exposure and HLA in healthy donors. 60 Vbeta and 13 Jbeta primers were used in PCR. The method was immunoSEQ multiplex PCR; TCRdb's version includes in-frame clones alone and lacks a portion of them. Altogether about 100,000 clones are present, over 75% being singletons, with the ten largest covering around 6.7%. Sequenced sample: PBMCs. The receptors derive from a man aged 25 to 40 in good health and CMV-seronegative.

The rearrangement joins TRBV7-6 to TRBJ2-2; 11 bases are shared with TRBD1. The CDR3 totals 16 residues. CDR1 and CDR2 (germline): SGHVS, FNYEAQ. With V trimmed by 1 base and J by 4 bases, 2 bases remained unmatched. DNA of the CDR3: TGTGCCAGCAGCTTAGAGGGGACAGGGGGCACCGGGGAGCTGTTTTTT. It specifies CASSLEGTGGTGELFF.

The chain carries TRBV11-2 and TRBJ2-3; TRBD1 matches 7 bases. Germline V gene sequence: CDR1 SGHAT, CDR2 FQNNGV. V dropped 4 bases and J dropped 2; count of bases not matched to a gene: 12. The CDR3 runs to 17 residues. CDR3 loop: CASSSSKSTGPTDTQYF. The CDR3 DNA reads TGTGCCAGCAGCTCCTCCAAATCGACAGGGCCCACAGATACGCAGTATTTT.

V gene TRBV15 combines with J gene TRBJ2-7, with TRBD2 as a possible D gene (7 bases). V lost 0 bases and J lost 6, with 12 bases in between. Germline CDR1 LNHNV, CDR2 YYDKDF (reference sequence). CDR3 length equals 14 residues. In nucleotides, the CDR3 is TGTGCCACCAGCAGAGATGCGGGGGCGCGCGAGCAGTACTTC. Its protein is CATSRDAGAREQYF.

The chain carries TRBV7-3 and TRBJ2-7, with a weak D call TRBD1 (6 bases). V gave up 5 bases and J gave up 7 bases, with 15 bases separating them. The V gene's germline CDR1 is SGHTA and CDR2 FQGTGA. The CDR3 sequence is 13 residues long. The CDR3 nucleotides are TGTGCCAGCAGCCAAAACAGGGCCGGGGAGCAGTACTTC. This encodes CASSQNRAGEQYF.

This clone was picked up a small number of times. This sequence joins TRBV2 and TRBJ1-1; D uncertain. With 3 bases removed from V and 3 bases from J, the gap between germline ends came to 8 bases. Germline CDR1 reads SNHLY; CDR2 reads FYNNEI. The CDR3 loop spans 13 amino acids. As DNA, the CDR3 is TGTGCCAGCAGTGAGGAGGGCGACACTGAAGCTTTCTTT. It is translated as CASSEEGDTEAFF.

This clone came up once. This rearrangement joins TRBV5-1 to TRBJ2-1; 10 positions match TRBD2. The CDR3 is made up of 18 amino acids. Germline lookup yields CDR1 SGHRS and CDR2 YFSETQ. V was clipped by 2 bases and J by 0 bases; unmatched bases: 8. CDR3 nucleotides: TGCGCCAGCAGCTTAAGGCTAGCGGGGGCCAGCTCCTACAATGAGCAGTTCTTC. Protein sequence: CASSLRLAGASSYNEQFF.

The chain has TRBV6-1 and TRBJ2-7; a weak D match, TRBD1 (6 bases). The CDR3 is 13 amino acids. In germline, CDR1 is MNHNS, CDR2 SASEGT. V dropped 3 bases and J dropped 8 bases, with 14 bases sitting between them. CDR3 in amino acids: CASSEATGSKQYF. The CDR3, as DNA: TGTGCCAGCAGTGAGGCCACAGGGTCCAAGCAGTACTTC.

V gene TRBV6-5 combines with J gene TRBJ2-1, with 10 bases aligning to TRBD2. Germline V gene data show CDR1 as MNHEY and CDR2 as SVGAGI. The CDR3 has 15 residues. With 2 bases clipped from V and 2 bases from J, the junction kept 0 bases outside the gene matches. Here the CDR3 reads CASSYLAGAYNEQFF. DNA for the CDR3: TGTGCCAGCAGTTACCTAGCGGGAGCCTACAATGAGCAGTTCTTC.